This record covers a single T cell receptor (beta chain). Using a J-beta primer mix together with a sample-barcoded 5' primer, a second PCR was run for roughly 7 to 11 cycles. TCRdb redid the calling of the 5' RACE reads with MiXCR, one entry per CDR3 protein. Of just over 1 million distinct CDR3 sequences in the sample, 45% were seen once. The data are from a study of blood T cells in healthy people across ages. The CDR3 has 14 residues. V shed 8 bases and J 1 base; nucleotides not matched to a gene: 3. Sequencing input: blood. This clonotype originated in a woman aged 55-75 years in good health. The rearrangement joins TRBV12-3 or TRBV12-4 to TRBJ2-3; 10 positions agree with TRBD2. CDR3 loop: CASRTSGRTDTQYF. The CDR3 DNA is TGTGCCAGCCGGACTAGCGGCCGCACAGATACGCAGTATTTT.